A selection of T cell receptor beta chains follows, all from one sample in a study of shared clonotypes between healthy human individuals. Clones were sequenced by immunoSEQ multiplex PCR, and TCRdb holds only the in-frame ones, with some missing. The profile shows some 2,000,000 clones, almost 96% of them singletons. The material sequenced was naive CD4+ T cells sorted from blood. All receptors come from a young man in good health. CDR3s include the opening cysteine and the closing phenylalanine or tryptophan. A D gene is named only where the DNA matches it firmly. Clone size is given for some rows only: seen once, a few or many times, or a class if the clone is expanded.

J,length,D,size,V,CDR3,DNA
TRBJ2-7,13,TRBD1,-,TRBV7-9,CASSPGGPGKQYF,TGTGCCAGCAGCCCAGGGGGTCCGGGGAAGCAGTACTTC
TRBJ1-2,16,-,-,TRBV4-1,CASSQAGFSANYGYTF,TGCGCCAGCAGCCAAGCAGGGTTCTCAGCTAACTATGGCTACACCTTC
TRBJ1-3,16,TRBD1,-,TRBV6-5,CASSYSGQGTGNTIYF,TGTGCCAGCAGTTACTCCGGACAGGGGACTGGAAACACCATATATTTT
TRBJ1-2,13,-,-,TRBV6-5,CASSLDTGYGYTF,TGTGCCAGCAGTCTCGACACGGGCTATGGCTACACCTTC
TRBJ2-7,12,-,-,TRBV27,CASTRPQAEQYF,TGTGCCAGCACCAGACCCCAGGCCGAGCAGTACTTC
TRBJ2-7,15,TRBD2,-,TRBV7-2,CASSSLAGGPYEQYF,TGTGCCAGCAGCTCCTTGGCGGGAGGCCCCTACGAGCAGTACTTC
TRBJ2-2,16,-,-,TRBV28,CASSFGGHTNTGELFF,TGTGCCAGCAGTTTCGGTGGACACACGAACACCGGGGAGCTGTTTTTT
TRBJ2-2,13,-,-,TRBV14,CASSGFVFGELFF,TGTGCCAGCAGCGGGTTCGTCTTCGGAGAGCTGTTTTTT
TRBJ2-7,11,TRBD1,-,TRBV5-6,CASGQGYEQYF,TGTGCCAGCGGACAGGGCTACGAGCAGTACTTC
TRBJ2-1,14,-,-,TRBV15,CATSTLGSSNEQFF,TGTGCCACCAGCACCTTAGGGTCCTCAAATGAGCAGTTCTTC
TRBJ1-6,13,-,-,TRBV9,CASSVVSASPLHF,TGTGCCAGCAGCGTAGTATCAGCCTCACCCCTCCACTTT
TRBJ1-4,15,-,-,TRBV18,CASSPLGGAREKLFF,TGTGCCAGCTCACCACTCGGGGGGGCACGTGAAAAACTGTTTTTT
TRBJ2-2,14,-,-,TRBV5-1,CASSVYANTGELFF,TGCGCCAGCAGCGTGTACGCGAACACCGGGGAGCTGTTTTTT
TRBJ2-1,17,-,-,TRBV11-3,CASSLKSGTGAYNEQFF,TGTGCCAGCAGCCTAAAGTCCGGGACGGGGGCCTACAATGAGCAGTTCTTC
TRBJ2-3,16,TRBD1,-,TRBV18,CASSPMPGQGIGTQYF,TGTGCCAGCTCACCCATGCCGGGACAGGGAATAGGGACGCAGTATTTT
TRBJ1-1,12,-,-,TRBV6-5,CASSNSYTEAFF,TGTGCCAGCAGTAACAGTTACACTGAAGCTTTCTTT
TRBJ1-5,15,TRBD1,-,TRBV11-1,CASSLGTGANQPQHF,TGTGCCAGCAGCTTAGGGACAGGAGCAAATCAGCCCCAGCATTTT
TRBJ2-1,18,TRBD1,-,TRBV4-1,CASSHSPRGSSKPDEQFF,TGCGCCAGCAGCCATTCACCCAGGGGGTCTTCTAAACCAGATGAGCAGTTCTTC
TRBJ2-7,11,TRBD1,-,TRBV27,CASSPGTGQTW,TGTGCCAGCAGCCCGGGGACAGGACAGACCTGG
TRBJ1-2,16,-,-,TRBV27,CASSLSGGGGPYGYTF,TGTGCCAGCAGTTTATCGGGTGGGGGGGGGCCCTATGGCTACACCTTC
TRBJ1-2,14,-,few,TRBV9,CASSVGQGMLGYTF,TGTGCCAGCAGCGTAGGGCAGGGGATGTTAGGCTACACCTTC
TRBJ1-2,15,TRBD1,-,TRBV7-2,CASSLKTGGLYGYTF,TGTGCCAGCAGCTTAAAAACAGGGGGCTTATATGGCTACACCTTC
TRBJ2-5,16,-,-,TRBV7-2,CASSHGRFDRGETQYF,TGTGCCAGCAGCCACGGGAGGTTTGACAGGGGAGAGACCCAGTACTTC
TRBJ1-6,16,-,-,TRBV5-4,CASSLGGHLYNSPLHF,TGTGCCAGCAGCTTGGGGGGACATCTTTATAATTCACCCCTCCACTTT
TRBJ1-3,16,-,-,TRBV28,CASSRPRRDGGNTIYF,TGTGCCAGCAGTCGGCCCCGCCGGGACGGGGGAAACACCATATATTTT
TRBJ1-6,14,-,-,TRBV6-5,CASSYGGNNSPLHF,TGTGCCAGCAGTTACGGGGGGAATAATTCACCCCTCCACTTT
TRBJ2-1,14,TRBD1,-,TRBV7-9,CASHPGQGYNEQFF,TGTGCCAGCCACCCGGGACAGGGGTACAATGAGCAGTTCTTC